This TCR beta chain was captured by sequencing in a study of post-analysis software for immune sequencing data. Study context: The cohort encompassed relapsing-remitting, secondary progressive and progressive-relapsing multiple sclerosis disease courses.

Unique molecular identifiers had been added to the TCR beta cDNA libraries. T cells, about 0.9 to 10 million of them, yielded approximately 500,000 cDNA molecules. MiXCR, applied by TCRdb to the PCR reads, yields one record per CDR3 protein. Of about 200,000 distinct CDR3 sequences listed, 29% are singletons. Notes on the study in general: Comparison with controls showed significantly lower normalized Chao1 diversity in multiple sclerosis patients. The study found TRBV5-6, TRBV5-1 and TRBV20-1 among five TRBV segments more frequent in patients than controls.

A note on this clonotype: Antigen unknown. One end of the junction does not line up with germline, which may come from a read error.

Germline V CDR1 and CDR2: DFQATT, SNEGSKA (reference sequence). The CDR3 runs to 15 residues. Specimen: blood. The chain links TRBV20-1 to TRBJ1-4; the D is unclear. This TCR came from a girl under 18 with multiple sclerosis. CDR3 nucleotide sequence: TGCAGTGCCCCGAGGAATGGGATTAATAATGAAAAACCGTTTTTT. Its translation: CSAPRNGINNEKPFF.